The rows below give T cell receptor beta chains drawn from one sample of a study of control samples from healthy donors and cancer patients. The protocol was immunoSEQ multiplex PCR, while the TCRdb copy is restricted to in-frame clones and leaves out a portion. The sample records roughly 130,000 clones, about 95% being singletons. Source material: blood. Source of these receptors: a man aged 25-45 years in good health. Both conserved end residues are part of each CDR3. Fields, in order: V gene, J gene, D gene, CDR3 DNA, CDR3 protein. D genes are given only for firm matches.

V: TRBV9
J: TRBJ2-2
D: TRBD1
DNA: TGTGCCAGCAGCGAGAGAGGAACAGGGGGCATAAGGACCGGGGAGCTGTTTTTT
CDR3: CASSERGTGGIRTGELFF

V: TRBV6-2/TRBV6-3
J: TRBJ2-7
D: TRBD1
DNA: TGTGCCAGCAGTTACCGGACAGGACCCTACGAGCAGTACTTC
CDR3: CASSYRTGPYEQYF

V: TRBV4-3
J: TRBJ1-2
D: TRBD1
DNA: TGCGCCAGCAGACCGGGACAGGGCAACTATGGCTACACCTTC
CDR3: CASRPGQGNYGYTF

V: TRBV7-6
J: TRBJ2-3
D: NA
DNA: TGTGCCAGCAGCTTAGCATCGTCCGGAATTATAGATACGCAGTATTTT
CDR3: CASSLASSGIIDTQYF

V: TRBV6-2/TRBV6-3
J: TRBJ2-5
D: NA
DNA: TGTGCCAGCAGCAGCGGACCGCAAGAGACCCAGTACTTC
CDR3: CASSSGPQETQYF

V: TRBV7-8
J: TRBJ2-7
D: TRBD1
DNA: TGTGCCAGCAGCTCGGACAGGGCGAGGGAGCAGTACTTC
CDR3: CASSSDRAREQYF

V: TRBV5-6
J: TRBJ2-3
D: NA
DNA: TGTGCCAGCACCGCGGGGGATGAGGGACAGGCTACAGATACGCAGTATTTT
CDR3: CASTAGDEGQATDTQYF

V: TRBV19
J: TRBJ2-1
D: NA
DNA: TGTGCCAGTAGATCCTCTCTCTCCGGGACAATTAACAATGAGCAGTTCTTC
CDR3: CASRSSLSGTINNEQFF

V: TRBV5-1
J: TRBJ1-4
D: NA
DNA: TGCGCCAGCAGCCTCGAGAGGAGGTCAGGCGAAAAACTGTTTTTT
CDR3: CASSLERRSGEKLFF

V: TRBV20-1
J: TRBJ2-7
D: NA
DNA: TGCAGTGCTATCCAGTCCTACGAGCAGTACTTC
CDR3: CSAIQSYEQYF

V: TRBV4-1
J: TRBJ1-4
D: NA
DNA: TGCGCCAGCAGCCACCCGAGGCAGGGTAATGAAAAACTGTTTTTT
CDR3: CASSHPRQGNEKLFF

V: TRBV28
J: TRBJ1-5
D: NA
DNA: TGTGCCAGCAGTTTGGAGGGGCATAAGCCCCAGCATTTT
CDR3: CASSLEGHKPQHF

V: TRBV7-3
J: TRBJ2-1
D: TRBD2
DNA: TGTGCCAGCAGCCCCAGCGGGGGGGCCGGGGAGCAGTTCTTC
CDR3: CASSPSGGAGEQFF

V: TRBV6-1
J: TRBJ1-6
D: NA
DNA: TGTGCCAGCAGTGAAGCGCAGCTCGCTAGCTCCTATAATTCACCCCTCCACTTT
CDR3: CASSEAQLASSYNSPLHF

V: TRBV7-2
J: TRBJ1-1
D: NA
DNA: TGTGCCAGCGCCCTACACACCCGAACGGGGACTGAAGCTTTCTTT
CDR3: CASALHTRTGTEAFF

V: TRBV7-8
J: TRBJ1-1
D: TRBD1
DNA: TGTGCCAGCAGCGGAGGGACAGGGGGCACTGAAGCTTTCTTT
CDR3: CASSGGTGGTEAFF